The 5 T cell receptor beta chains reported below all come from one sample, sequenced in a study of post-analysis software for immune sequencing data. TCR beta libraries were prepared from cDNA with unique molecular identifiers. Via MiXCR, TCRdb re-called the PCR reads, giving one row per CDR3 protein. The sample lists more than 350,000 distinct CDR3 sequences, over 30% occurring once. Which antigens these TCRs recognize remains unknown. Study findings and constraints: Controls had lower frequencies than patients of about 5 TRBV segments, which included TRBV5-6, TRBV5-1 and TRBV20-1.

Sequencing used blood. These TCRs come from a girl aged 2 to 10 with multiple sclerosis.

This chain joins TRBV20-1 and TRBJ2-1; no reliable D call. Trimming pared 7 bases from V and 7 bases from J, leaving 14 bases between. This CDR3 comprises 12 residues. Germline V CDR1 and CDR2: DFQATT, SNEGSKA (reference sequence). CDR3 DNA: TGCAGTGTCCCCCTCACTACTAATGAGCAGTTCTTC. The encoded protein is CSVPLTTNEQFF.

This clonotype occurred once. CDR3 residues: CASSVESPGHSGANVLTF. The DNA of the CDR3 is TGTGCCAGCAGCGTAGAGAGTCCGGGACACTCTGGGGCCAACGTCCTGACTTTC. This chain links TRBV9 with TRBJ2-6; D is perhaps TRBD1 (6 bases). The V end lost 0 bases, the J end lost 0 bases, and 13 bases lay between the germline ends. The germline CDR1 and CDR2 sequences are SGDLS and YYNGEE. There are 18 residues in the CDR3.

The CDR3 coding sequence is TGCGCCAGCAGCGTCACTAGCGGGGCCGCCAAAAACATTCAGTACTTC. This sequence encodes CASSVTSGAAKNIQYF. This chain connects TRBV5-1 to TRBJ2-4, with TRBD2 matching 10 bases. After removal of 4 bases from V and 1 base from J, the junction contained 5 bases not matched to a gene. Germline loops: CDR1 SGHRS, CDR2 YFSETQ. The CDR3 is 16 residues long.

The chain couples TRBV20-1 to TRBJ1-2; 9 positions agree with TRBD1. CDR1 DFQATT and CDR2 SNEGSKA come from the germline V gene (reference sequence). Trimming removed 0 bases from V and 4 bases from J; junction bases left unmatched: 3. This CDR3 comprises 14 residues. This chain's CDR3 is CSAREDRGFYGYTF. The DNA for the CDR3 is TGCAGTGCTAGAGAGGACAGGGGTTTCTATGGCTACACCTTC.

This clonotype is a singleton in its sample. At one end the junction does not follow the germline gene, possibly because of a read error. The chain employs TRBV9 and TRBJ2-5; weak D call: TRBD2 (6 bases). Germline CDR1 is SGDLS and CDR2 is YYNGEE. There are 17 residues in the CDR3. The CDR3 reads CAGSTPGPLARQETQYF. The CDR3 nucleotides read TGTGCCGGCAGTACACCTGGTCCCCTAGCGCGGCAAGAGACCCAGTACTTC.